This T cell receptor (beta chain) appears in the sequencing data of a study of lymphopenia after photon versus proton radiotherapy. Sequencing used immunoSEQ multiplex PCR; TCRdb keeps in-frame clones, though not all of them. The sample carries approximately 50,000 clones, around 83% recorded once. Concerning this clone itself: The antigen remains unidentified.

This CDR3 is 13 amino acids long. In germline, CDR1 is SGHRS, CDR2 YFSETQ. V shed 5 bases and J shed 0 bases, with 8 bases lying between them. Points from the study as a whole: A bigger post-nadir fall in TCR diversity correlated inversely with survival time in deceased patients.

Sequencing was performed on peripheral blood, taken from a patient treated with photon-based radiotherapy. The TCR sequence derives from a man aged 50 to 60 with gastric cancer. The V gene is TRBV5-1, the J gene TRBJ1-1; D unresolved. CDR3: CASRNGMNTEAFF. The CDR3 nucleotides read TGCGCCAGCAGAAATGGCATGAACACTGAAGCTTTCTTT.